This TCR beta chain emerged from a study of T-cell reconstitution after alpha-beta-depleted transplantation in children. During its preparation, the TCRbeta library received unique molecular identifiers. TCRdb itself ran the PCR reads through MiXCR, one entry per CDR3 protein. The repertoire includes about 72,000 distinct CDR3 sequences, approximately 7.3% of them detected once, and around 2.6% sits in the top ten. There are many counts of this clonotype. Germline assignment: CDR1 SGHKS and CDR2 YYEKEE (reference sequence). V lost 4 bases to trimming and J lost 1 base, with 9 bases between them. CDR3 length: 14 amino acids.

The sample here was PBMCs from the stem cell graft donor, taken from the stem cell graft. J is TRBJ1-5 and V is TRBV5-5; no definite D call. This TCR was sampled from a human donor who donated a stem cell graft to a child with acute lymphoblastic leukemia. The CDR3 bases are TGTGCCAGCAGCCTAGCCGGAAGCAATCAGCCCCAGCATTTT. This sequence encodes CASSLAGSNQPQHF.